A few counts support the clone carrying this T cell receptor beta chain. Its target is not known. This sample is part of a study of response to subunit inactivated influenza vaccine. The study, taken as a whole, reports: Authors suggested few new T cells are recruited by each seasonal influenza vaccination.

TCRdb independently ran MiXCR on the RT-PCR reads; one entry per CDR3 protein. Among 200,000 to 300,000 distinct CDR3 sequences listed, 12% were seen once. The sequences come from non-naive T cells sorted from PBMCs, collected 14 to 15 days before vaccination. This sequence originates from a man aged 50-60 years who received an inactivated influenza vaccine.

CDR3 sequence reads: CAISESGAVETQYF. CDR3 nucleotides: TGTGCCATCAGTGAGTCGGGGGCGGTAGAGACCCAGTACTTC. The J gene is TRBJ2-5, the V gene TRBV10-3; D might be TRBD1 (6 bases). Germline lookup yields CDR1 ENHRY and CDR2 SYGVKD. Trimming took 0 bases from V and 4 from J, leaving 9 bases between them. The CDR3 contains 14 residues.